The 26 T cell receptor beta chains below all came from one sample that was sequenced in a study of metastatic and nonmetastatic thyroid tumors. TCRdb re-called the PCR reads via MiXCR. The sample lists 30,000 to 40,000 clones; under 40% were seen once. Ahead of thyroid surgery, no patient had received treatment of any kind. Sequencing was done on a sample of tumor tissue. Receptors were obtained from a female donor with papillary thyroid cancer or a benign thyroid nodule (not recorded which). Some clones in this sample may be carry-over from other donors' samples.

The chain combines TRBV6-4 with TRBJ2-3; D assignment may be TRBD1 or TRBD2 (5 bases each). The CDR3 runs to 13 residues. Germline CDR1 reads MRHNA; CDR2 reads SNTAGT. The V gene lost 6 bases and the J gene lost 5 bases, with 12 bases spanning the gap. Here the CDR3 DNA reads TGTGCCAGCAGCCCCGGGGCGGAAGATACGCAGTATTTT. It codes for CASSPGAEDTQYF.

This clone ranks as medium-sized. The chain employs TRBV20-1 and TRBJ2-7, with 7 bases matching TRBD2. J gave up 4 bases and V 0 bases, and 9 bases lay outside the gene matches. Germline lookup yields CDR1 DFQATT and CDR2 SNEGSKA (reference sequence). The length of the CDR3 is 15 residues. In DNA, the CDR3 is TGCAGTGCTAGAGATCGGGCGGGAGCTCTGTACGAGCAGTACTTC. Translated: CSARDRAGALYEQYF.

The rearrangement joins TRBV5-8 to TRBJ1-2; D remains ambiguous. There are 14 residues in the CDR3. CDR1 and CDR2 from the germline V gene are SGHTS and YDEGEE. The V end was cut by 2 bases, the J end by 3 bases, with 11 bases between. DNA of the CDR3: TGTGCCAGCAGCTTACGCGCCACGGACTATGGCTACACCTTC. Protein sequence: CASSLRATDYGYTF. The variable domain in full, completed from reference TRBV5-8 and TRBJ1-2, reads EAGVTQSPTHLIKTRGQQATLRCSPISGHTSVYWYQQALGLGLQFLLWYDEGEERNRGNFPPRFSGRQFPNYSSELNVNALELEDSALYLCASSLRATDYGYTFGSGTRLTVV.

This chain connects TRBV5-1 to TRBJ1-1; D perhaps matches TRBD1 (5 bases). V was cut by 0 bases and J by 5 bases, with 8 bases left in between. This CDR3 comprises 13 residues. The V gene's germline CDR1 is SGHRS and CDR2 YFSETQ. The DNA of the CDR3 is TGCGCCAGCAGCTTGGAACGGGGGACTGAAGCTTTCTTT. It translates to CASSLERGTEAFF.

In its sample, this clone was seen a few times. The chain is built from TRBV27 and TRBJ1-2; TRBD1 agrees at 7 bases. CDR3 length: 14 amino acids. The V gene's germline CDR1 is MNHEY and CDR2 SMNVEV (reference sequence). V was clipped by 2 bases and J by 4 bases; unmatched bases: 4. The CDR3 DNA sequence: TGTGCCAGCAGTTTAGGGCCAGGGGGCTATGGCTACACCTTC. This codes for CASSLGPGGYGYTF.

This clone was counted a few times. As DNA, the CDR3 is TGTGCCAGCAGTCCCGTGCAGGGGAACTCCTACGAGCAGTACTTC. Translating it yields CASSPVQGNSYEQYF. J is TRBJ2-7 and V is TRBV27; TRBD1 is a possible D gene (6 bases). V was trimmed by 5 bases and J by 0 bases, leaving 14 bases between them. CDR1 is MNHEY and CDR2 is SMNVEV in the germline V gene (reference sequence). CDR3 length: 15 residues.

The gene calls are TRBV27 and TRBJ1-2; D is unresolved. The CDR3 contains 15 residues. V was shortened by 2 bases and J by 1 base, with 11 bases between the two germline ends. Germline values: CDR1 MNHEY, CDR2 SMNVEV (reference sequence). CDR3 region: CASSLSGGNNYGYTF. The CDR3 nucleotides are TGTGCCAGCAGTTTAAGCGGCGGAAATAACTATGGCTACACCTTC.

This clone has more than one count but fewer than ten. The rearrangement links TRBV6-1 to TRBJ1-2, with no clear D. Trimming took 3 bases from V and 1 from J, leaving 9 bases between them. The germline V gene has CDR1 MNHNS and CDR2 SASEGT. CDR3 length: 14 residues. The CDR3 loop is CASSEGLDNYGYTF. CDR3 bases: TGTGCCAGCAGTGAGGGCTTGGATAACTATGGCTACACCTTC.

The rearrangement uses TRBV19 and TRBJ2-5; 8 nucleotides align to TRBD1. The CDR3 has 14 amino acids. V shed 3 bases and J 2 bases; nucleotides not matched to a gene: 2. CDR1 is LNHDA and CDR2 is SQIVND in the germline V gene (reference sequence). Here the CDR3 reads CASSIGQGQETQYF. The DNA of the CDR3 is TGTGCCAGTAGTATCGGACAGGGACAAGAGACCCAGTACTTC. The variable domain in full, completed from reference TRBV19 and TRBJ2-5, reads DGGITQSPKYLFRKEGQNVTLSCEQNLNHDAMYWYRQDPGQGLRLIYYSQIVNDFQKGDIAEGYSVSREKKESFPLTVTSAQKNPTAFYLCASSIGQGQETQYFGPGTRLLVL.

V and J are TRBV5-8 and TRBJ1-5; TRBD1 agrees at 8 bases. With 3 bases clipped from V and 4 bases from J, the junction kept 3 bases outside the gene matches. The V gene's germline CDR1 is SGHTS and CDR2 YDEGEE. The CDR3 covers 14 residues. CDR3 coding DNA: TGTGCCAGCAGCTACAGGGGGGCGAATCAGCCCCAGCATTTT. Translation: CASSYRGANQPQHF.

Regarding this clone: One junction end does not reproduce the germline sequence, and a read error may be involved. This chain links TRBV12-3 or TRBV12-4 with TRBJ2-2, with D unclear. This CDR3 is built from 14 residues. As DNA, the CDR3 is TGTGCCAGCAGACGGACGGGCAACACCGGTGAGCTGTTTTTT. The encoded protein is CASRRTGNTGELFF.

In this sample, this clone turned up a few times. The CDR3 nucleotides read TGTGCCAGCATGATAGAGGACAGGACCACCGGGGAGCTGTTTTTT. It encodes CASMIEDRTTGELFF. This chain links TRBV2 with TRBJ2-2; 7 bases fit TRBD1. Unmatched junction bases numbered 9, after V lost 7 bases and J lost 4 bases. This CDR3 comprises 15 residues. CDR1 is SNHLY, CDR2 FYNNEI, per germline.

The table lists this clone with a few counts. The chain carries TRBV6-1 and TRBJ2-1; 12 bases align to TRBD2. This CDR3 comprises 16 residues. From germline, CDR1 is MNHNS and CDR2 SASEGT. The junction had 10 bases not matched to a gene; V was cut back by 6 bases and J by 7 bases. The CDR3 protein is CASRKLTSGSLNEQFF. Here the CDR3 DNA reads TGTGCCAGCAGGAAGCTGACTAGCGGGAGTCTAAATGAGCAGTTCTTC.

In its sample, this clone was seen a few times. Other DNA sequences in the sample encode the same CDR3. The rearrangement joins TRBV20-1 to TRBJ2-7; 10 nucleotides line up with TRBD1. Germline V gene data show CDR1 as DFQATT and CDR2 as SNEGSKA (reference sequence). This CDR3 contains 12 residues. Trimming cost V 6 bases and J 3 bases; bases outside gene matches: 2. The CDR3 DNA is TGCAGTGCCCGGGACAGGGGCTACGAGCAGTACTTC. This encodes CSARDRGYEQYF.

This clone was recorded a few times. The J gene is TRBJ2-5, the V gene TRBV6-1; TRBD1 matches 12 bases. The CDR3 totals 17 residues. With 5 bases clipped from V and 6 bases from J, the junction kept 13 bases outside the gene matches. Germline CDR1 reads MNHNS; CDR2 reads SASEGT. The chain's CDR3 is CASSLYRGQGARKTQYF. CDR3 in DNA: TGTGCCAGCAGTCTATACAGGGGACAGGGGGCAAGAAAGACCCAGTACTTC.

The chain carries TRBV11-2 and TRBJ2-1; 12 bases match TRBD2. Germline V gene data show CDR1 as SGHAT and CDR2 as FQNNGV. The CDR3 contains 15 residues. J lost 5 bases, V lost 4 bases, and 3 bases had no gene match. The CDR3 DNA sequence: TGTGCCAGCAGCTCCAGGACTAGCGGGAACAATGAGCAGTTCTTC. Translating it yields CASSSRTSGNNEQFF.

This clone was seen repeatedly, ten times or more. This rearrangement joins TRBV20-1 to TRBJ2-4, with D possibly being TRBD2 (7 bases). V lost 6 bases and J 6 bases, leaving 15 bases between the germline ends. This CDR3 has 13 residues. Germline CDR1 is DFQATT and CDR2 is SNEGSKA (reference sequence). The CDR3 bases are TGCAGTGCCCCAGTCGGGGGGCGAAACATTCAGTACTTC. Translation: CSAPVGGRNIQYF.

V usage is TRBV11-2 and J usage is TRBJ2-1; 12 bases line up with TRBD1. V dropped 11 bases and J dropped 9; count of bases not matched to a gene: 8. This CDR3 is 13 amino acids long. Looked up from germline, CDR1 is SGHAT and CDR2 is FQNNGV. CDR3: CAGTGTGGGEQFF. The DNA of the CDR3 is TGTGCCGGGACCGGGACAGGGGGCGGTGAGCAGTTCTTC.

This clone was counted a few times. The chain couples TRBV15 to TRBJ1-2; tentatively, D is TRBD1 (5 bases). Per the germline V gene, CDR1 is LNHNV and CDR2 is YYDKDF (reference sequence). CDR3 length equals 15 residues. V dropped 4 bases and J dropped 8 bases, with 20 bases sitting between them. CDR3 in DNA: TGTGCCACCAGCATGCTTCCCAGGGCCGACCGGGGCTACACCTTC. This encodes CATSMLPRADRGYTF. Variable domain in full (rest from reference TRBV15 and TRBJ1-2): DAMVIQNPRYQVTQFGKPVTLSCSQTLNHNVMYWYQQKSSQAPKLLFHYYDKDFNNEADTPDNFQSRRPNTSFCFLDIRSPGLGDTAMYLCATSMLPRADRGYTFGSGTRLTVV.

This clone came up a few times. V and J are TRBV6-1 and TRBJ2-1; D may match TRBD1 or TRBD2 (5 bases each). CDR3 size: 16 residues. Trimming shortened V by 4 bases and J by 10 bases, and 23 bases separated the two germline ends. CDR1 MNHNS and CDR2 SASEGT come from the germline V gene. The CDR3 nucleotides are TGTGCCAGCAGTGCTCGGGGCCAAAGCATCCCGGGGGAGCAGTTCTTC. This sequence encodes CASSARGQSIPGEQFF.

This clone has only a few counts. V usage is TRBV27 and J usage is TRBJ2-5; the match to TRBD1 covers 9 bases. Germline lookup yields CDR1 MNHEY and CDR2 SMNVEV (reference sequence). The CDR3 runs 14 residues. J gave up 10 bases and V 5 bases, and 11 bases lay outside the gene matches. CDR3 in amino acids: CASSPDRGSRGQYF. CDR3 nucleotides: TGTGCCAGCAGTCCGGACAGGGGAAGTAGGGGCCAGTACTTC.

The V and J genes are TRBV4-2 and TRBJ2-7; D might be TRBD1 (5 bases). In germline, CDR1 is LGHNA, CDR2 YNFKEQ. Between the trimmed V and J ends, which lost 0 bases and 6 bases, there was a span of 12 bases. The CDR3 is made up of 14 amino acids. This CDR3 reads CASSQERTSAEQYF. CDR3 coding DNA: TGTGCCAGCAGCCAAGAGAGGACATCGGCCGAGCAGTACTTC.

The chain links TRBV6-1 to TRBJ2-7, with unresolved D. CDR1 and CDR2 from the germline V gene are MNHNS and SASEGT. This CDR3 contains 11 residues. The ends were cut back, 5 bases at V and 4 bases at J, with 6 bases in the middle. In nucleotides, the CDR3 is TGTGCCAGCAGTACCCTTTACGAGCAGTACTTC. It translates to CASSTLYEQYF.

J is TRBJ2-5 and V is TRBV11-2; D not resolved. Germline V gene sequence: CDR1 SGHAT, CDR2 FQNNGV. This CDR3 region has 14 residues. V was pared by 4 bases and J by 0 bases, with 9 bases between. The CDR3 DNA reads TGTGCCAGCAGCTATGAGACGGACCAAGAGACCCAGTACTTC. Protein product: CASSYETDQETQYF.

Here the CDR3 reads CASSLTGSSGNTIYF. CDR3 DNA sequence: TGTGCCAGCAGCTTAACAGGGAGCTCTGGAAACACCATATATTTT. The V and J genes are TRBV7-9 and TRBJ1-3; a weak D match, TRBD1 (6 bases). Trimming took off 2 bases at V and 0 bases at J, with 8 bases between the two ends. Germline loops: CDR1 SEHNR, CDR2 FQNEAQ (reference sequence). There are 15 residues in the CDR3.

This clone appeared a few times. The chain links TRBV2 to TRBJ2-7; 10 bases are a match to TRBD1. The V and J ends lost 6 bases and 3 bases, in that order; junction bases with no gene match: 2. The CDR3 contains 13 residues. Germline V CDR1 and CDR2: SNHLY, FYNNEI. CDR3 residues: CASSGTGVYEQYF. The CDR3 DNA reads as TGTGCCAGCAGCGGGACAGGGGTCTACGAGCAGTACTTC.